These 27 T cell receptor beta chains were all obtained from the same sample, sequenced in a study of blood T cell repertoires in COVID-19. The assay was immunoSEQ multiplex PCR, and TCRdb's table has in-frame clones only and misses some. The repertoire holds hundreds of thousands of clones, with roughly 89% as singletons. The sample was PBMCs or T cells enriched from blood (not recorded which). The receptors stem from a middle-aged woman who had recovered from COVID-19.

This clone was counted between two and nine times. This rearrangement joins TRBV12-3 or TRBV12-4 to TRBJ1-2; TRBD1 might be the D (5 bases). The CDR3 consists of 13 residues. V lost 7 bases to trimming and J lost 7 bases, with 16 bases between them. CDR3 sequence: CASTPPVGGGYTF. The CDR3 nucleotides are TGTGCCAGCACCCCCCCGGTGGGGGGTGGCTACACCTTC.

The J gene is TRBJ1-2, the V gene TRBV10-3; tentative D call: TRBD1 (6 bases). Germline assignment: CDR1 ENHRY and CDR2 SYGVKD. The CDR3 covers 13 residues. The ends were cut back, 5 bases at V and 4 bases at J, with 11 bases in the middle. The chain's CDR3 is CAISSGVGYGYTF. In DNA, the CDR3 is TGTGCCATCAGTTCAGGGGTGGGCTATGGCTACACCTTC.

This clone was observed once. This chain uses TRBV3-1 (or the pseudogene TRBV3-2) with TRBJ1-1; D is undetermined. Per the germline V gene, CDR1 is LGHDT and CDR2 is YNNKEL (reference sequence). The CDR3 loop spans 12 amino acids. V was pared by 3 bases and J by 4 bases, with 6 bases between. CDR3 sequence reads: CASSQLGTEAFF. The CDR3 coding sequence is TGTGCCAGCAGCCAGCTCGGCACTGAAGCTTTCTTT.

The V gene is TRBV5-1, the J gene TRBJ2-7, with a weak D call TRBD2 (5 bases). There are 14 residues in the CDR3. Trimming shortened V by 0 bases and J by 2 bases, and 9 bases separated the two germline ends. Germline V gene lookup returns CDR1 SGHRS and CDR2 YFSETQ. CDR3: CASSLASPPYEQYF. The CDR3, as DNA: TGCGCCAGCAGCTTGGCTAGCCCCCCCTACGAGCAGTACTTC.

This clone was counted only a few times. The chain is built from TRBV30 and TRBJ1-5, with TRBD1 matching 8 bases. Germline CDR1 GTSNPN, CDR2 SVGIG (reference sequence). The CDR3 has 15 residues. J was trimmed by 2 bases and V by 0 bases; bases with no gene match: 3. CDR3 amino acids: CAWSVQGQGNQPQHF. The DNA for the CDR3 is TGTGCCTGGAGTGTCCAGGGACAGGGCAATCAGCCCCAGCATTTT.

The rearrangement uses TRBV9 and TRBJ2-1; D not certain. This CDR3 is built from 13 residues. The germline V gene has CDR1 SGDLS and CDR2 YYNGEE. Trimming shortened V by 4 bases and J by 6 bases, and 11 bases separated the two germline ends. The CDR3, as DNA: TGTGCCAGCAGCCCCGAGGCTAGCAATGAGCAGTTCTTC. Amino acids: CASSPEASNEQFF. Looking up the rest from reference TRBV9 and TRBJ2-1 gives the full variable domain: DSGVTQTPKHLITATGQRVTLRCSPRSGDLSVYWYQQSLDQGLQFLIQYYNGEERAKGNILERFSAQQFPDLHSELNLSSLELGDSALYFCASSPEASNEQFFGPGTRLTVL.

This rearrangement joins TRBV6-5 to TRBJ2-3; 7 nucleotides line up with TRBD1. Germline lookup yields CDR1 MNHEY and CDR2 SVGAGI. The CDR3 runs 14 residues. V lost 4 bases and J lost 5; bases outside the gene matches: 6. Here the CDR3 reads CASSLGGSEDTQYF. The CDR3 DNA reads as TGTGCCAGCAGTTTAGGGGGCTCGGAAGATACGCAGTATTTT.

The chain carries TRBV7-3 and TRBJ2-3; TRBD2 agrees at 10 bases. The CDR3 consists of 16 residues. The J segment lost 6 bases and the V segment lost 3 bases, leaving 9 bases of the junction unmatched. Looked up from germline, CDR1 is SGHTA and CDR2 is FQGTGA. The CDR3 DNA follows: TGTGCCAGCAGCTTGGGCCTAGCGGGAGCCGGCGATACGCAGTATTTT. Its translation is CASSLGLAGAGDTQYF.

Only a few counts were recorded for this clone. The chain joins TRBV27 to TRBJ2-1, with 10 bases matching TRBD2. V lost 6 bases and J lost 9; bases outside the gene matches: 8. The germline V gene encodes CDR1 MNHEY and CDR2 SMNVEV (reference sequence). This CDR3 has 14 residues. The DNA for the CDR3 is TGTGCCAGCAGACTCCTTACTAGCGGGATTGAGCAGTTCTTC. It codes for CASRLLTSGIEQFF.

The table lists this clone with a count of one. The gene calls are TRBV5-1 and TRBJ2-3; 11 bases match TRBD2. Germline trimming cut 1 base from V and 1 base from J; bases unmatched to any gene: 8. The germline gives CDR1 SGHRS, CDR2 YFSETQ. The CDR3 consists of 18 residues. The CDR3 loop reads CASSLSALAGAGTDTQYF. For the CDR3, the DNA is TGCGCCAGCAGCTTGAGCGCACTAGCGGGAGCTGGCACAGATACGCAGTATTTT.

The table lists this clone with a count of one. The CDR3 protein is CASSDGGRFTSTDTQYF. As DNA, the CDR3 is TGTGCCAGCAGTGATGGCGGGAGGTTCACTAGCACAGATACGCAGTATTTT. J is TRBJ2-3 and V is TRBV2; 8 bases match TRBD2. CDR1 is SNHLY, CDR2 FYNNEI, per germline. The CDR3 runs to 17 residues. The V segment lost 3 bases and the J segment 0 bases; nucleotides outside the gene matches: 8.

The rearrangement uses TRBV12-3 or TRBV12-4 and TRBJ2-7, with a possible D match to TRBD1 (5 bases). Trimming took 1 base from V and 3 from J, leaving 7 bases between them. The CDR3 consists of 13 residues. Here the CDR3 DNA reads TGTGCCAGCAGTTTAGGAAGGGGCTACGAGCAGTACTTC. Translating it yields CASSLGRGYEQYF.

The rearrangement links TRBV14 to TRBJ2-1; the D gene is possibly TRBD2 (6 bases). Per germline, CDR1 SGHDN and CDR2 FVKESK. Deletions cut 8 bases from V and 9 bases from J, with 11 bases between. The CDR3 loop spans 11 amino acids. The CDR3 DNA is TGTGCCAGCGCCGGAGGGTCTGAGCAGTTCTTC. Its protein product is CASAGGSEQFF.

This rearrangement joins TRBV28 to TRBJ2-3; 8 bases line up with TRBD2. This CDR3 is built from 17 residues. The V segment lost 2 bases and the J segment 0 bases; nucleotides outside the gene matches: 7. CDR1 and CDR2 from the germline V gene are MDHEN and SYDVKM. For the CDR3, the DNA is TGTGCCAGCAGTTTACGACGTAGCGGGGCCAGCACAGATACGCAGTATTTT. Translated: CASSLRRSGASTDTQYF.

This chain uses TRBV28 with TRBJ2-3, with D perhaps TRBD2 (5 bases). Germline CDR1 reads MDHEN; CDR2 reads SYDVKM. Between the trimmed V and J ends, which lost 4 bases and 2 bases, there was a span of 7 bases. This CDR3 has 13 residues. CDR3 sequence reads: CASSSGDTDTQYF. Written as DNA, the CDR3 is TGTGCCAGCAGTTCCGGGGACACAGATACGCAGTATTTT.

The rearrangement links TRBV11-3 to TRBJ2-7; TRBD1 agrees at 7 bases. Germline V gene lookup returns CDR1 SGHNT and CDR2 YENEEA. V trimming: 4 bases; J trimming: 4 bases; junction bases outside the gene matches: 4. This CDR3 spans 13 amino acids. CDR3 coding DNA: TGTGCCAGCAGCTCCACCAGGGGGTACGAGCAGTACTTC. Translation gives CASSSTRGYEQYF.

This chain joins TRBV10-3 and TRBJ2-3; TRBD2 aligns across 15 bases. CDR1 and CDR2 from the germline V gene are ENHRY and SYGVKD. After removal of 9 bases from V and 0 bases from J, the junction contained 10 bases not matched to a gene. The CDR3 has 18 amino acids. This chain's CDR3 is CAILTGTSGRSSTDTQYF. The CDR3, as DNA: TGTGCCATTCTCACCGGGACTAGCGGGAGGTCCAGCACAGATACGCAGTATTTT.

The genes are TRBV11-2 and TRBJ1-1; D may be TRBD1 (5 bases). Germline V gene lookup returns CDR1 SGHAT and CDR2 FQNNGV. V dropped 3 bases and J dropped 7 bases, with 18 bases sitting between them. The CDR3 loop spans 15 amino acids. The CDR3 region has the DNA TGTGCCAGCAGCTTTAGGGGAGGTTCGGGGAATGAAGCTTTCTTT. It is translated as CASSFRGGSGNEAFF.

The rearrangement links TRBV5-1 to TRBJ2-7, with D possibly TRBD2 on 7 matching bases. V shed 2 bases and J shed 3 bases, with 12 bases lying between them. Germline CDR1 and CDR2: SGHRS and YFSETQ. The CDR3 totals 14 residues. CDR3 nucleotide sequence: TGCGCCAGCAGCTTTGGCGGGGGCCGCTACGAGCAGTACTTC. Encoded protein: CASSFGGGRYEQYF.

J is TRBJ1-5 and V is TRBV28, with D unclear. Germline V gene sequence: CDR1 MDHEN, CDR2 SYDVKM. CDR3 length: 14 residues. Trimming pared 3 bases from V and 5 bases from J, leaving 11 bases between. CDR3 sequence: CASSFVTRDQPQHF. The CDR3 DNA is TGTGCCAGCAGTTTTGTAACGCGCGATCAGCCCCAGCATTTT.

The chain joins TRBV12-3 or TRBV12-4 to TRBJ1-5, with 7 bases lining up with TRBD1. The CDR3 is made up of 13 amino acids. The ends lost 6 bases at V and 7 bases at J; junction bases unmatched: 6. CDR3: CASSPGGGQPQHF. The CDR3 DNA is TGTGCCAGCAGCCCGGGAGGGGGCCAGCCCCAGCATTTT.

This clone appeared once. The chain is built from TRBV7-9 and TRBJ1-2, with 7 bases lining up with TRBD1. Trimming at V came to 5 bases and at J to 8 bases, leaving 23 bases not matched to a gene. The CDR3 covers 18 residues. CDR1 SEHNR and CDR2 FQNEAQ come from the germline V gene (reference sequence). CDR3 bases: TGTGCCAGCAGCCGAAATCGAAACCCTCGCGACAGGGACGGGGGCTACACCTTC. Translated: CASSRNRNPRDRDGGYTF.

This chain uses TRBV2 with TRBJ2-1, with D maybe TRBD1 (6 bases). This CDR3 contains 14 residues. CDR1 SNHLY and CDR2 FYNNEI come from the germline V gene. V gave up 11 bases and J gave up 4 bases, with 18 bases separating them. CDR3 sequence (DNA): TGTGCCGGAAACTTGGGACAATATTACAATGAGCAGTTCTTC. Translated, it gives CAGNLGQYYNEQFF.

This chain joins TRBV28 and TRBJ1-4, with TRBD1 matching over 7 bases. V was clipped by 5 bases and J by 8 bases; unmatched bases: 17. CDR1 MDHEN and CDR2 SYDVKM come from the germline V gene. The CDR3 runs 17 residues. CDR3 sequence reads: CASSPLGVQGKGEKLFF. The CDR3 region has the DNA TGTGCCAGCAGTCCTTTGGGGGTACAGGGGAAGGGGGAAAAACTGTTTTTT.

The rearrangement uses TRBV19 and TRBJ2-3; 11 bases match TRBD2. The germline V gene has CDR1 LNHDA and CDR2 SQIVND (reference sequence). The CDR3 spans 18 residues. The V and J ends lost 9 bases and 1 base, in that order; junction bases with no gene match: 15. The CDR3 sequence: CASSRRLAGGIGTDTQYF. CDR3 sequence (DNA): TGTGCCAGCAGTCGGCGGCTAGCGGGGGGTATTGGCACAGATACGCAGTATTTT.

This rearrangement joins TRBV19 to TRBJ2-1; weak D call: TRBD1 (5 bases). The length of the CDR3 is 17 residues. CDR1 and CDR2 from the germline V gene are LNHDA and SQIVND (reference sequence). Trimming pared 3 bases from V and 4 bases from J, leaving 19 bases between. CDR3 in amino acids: CASSISLGRGTYNEQFF. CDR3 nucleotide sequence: TGTGCCAGTAGTATTTCTTTGGGGCGAGGTACTTACAATGAGCAGTTCTTC.

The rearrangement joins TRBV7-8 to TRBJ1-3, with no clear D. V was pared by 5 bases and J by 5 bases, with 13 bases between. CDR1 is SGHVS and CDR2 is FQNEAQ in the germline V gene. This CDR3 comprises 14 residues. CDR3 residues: CASSGSGVRNTIYF. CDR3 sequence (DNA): TGTGCCAGCAGCGGGAGCGGAGTCCGAAACACCATATATTTT.